The next 10 T cell receptor beta chains were all read from a single sample in a study of a mutant IDH1 vaccine in newly diagnosed glioma. TCRdb's copy holds only in-frame clones and misses some; the assay was immunoSEQ multiplex PCR. The sample lists some 64,000 clones, approximately 84% seen once, with approximately 10% in the top ten. Their recognized antigens are unknown. Time point in this sample: week 11, during vaccination. In every dose of vaccine, 300 ug of mutant IDH1 20-mer peptide was given alongside topical imiquimod. The sequencing used PBMCs, collected from a glioma patient whose treatment included an IDH1 peptide vaccine. Receptors originate from a woman between 45 and 65 years old with glioma.

The chain uses TRBV6-5 and TRBJ2-3; TRBD1 or TRBD2 may be the D gene (6 bases each). The CDR3 is made up of 12 amino acids. The germline gives CDR1 MNHEY, CDR2 SVGAGI. Trimming removed 4 bases from V and 7 bases from J, with 9 bases in between. The CDR3 loop is CASSSGGYTQYF. The CDR3 nucleotides read TGTGCCAGCAGTTCCGGGGGCTATACGCAGTATTTT.

V usage is TRBV6-1 and J usage is TRBJ2-7, with D unclear. This CDR3 spans 12 amino acids. V lost 0 bases and J 5 bases, leaving 5 bases between the germline ends. Germline V lookup: CDR1 MNHNS, CDR2 SASEGT. CDR3 in DNA: TGTGCCAGCAGTGAAGCGTCCCACGAGCAGTACTTC. Protein product: CASSEASHEQYF.

The chain uses TRBV11-2 and TRBJ2-5; perhaps TRBD1 as D (5 bases). Trimming removed 1 base from V and 3 bases from J, with 6 bases in between. Germline CDR1 reads SGHAT; CDR2 reads FQNNGV. CDR3 length equals 13 residues. The CDR3 loop reads CASSLGREETQYF. The CDR3, as DNA: TGTGCCAGCAGCTTAGGCAGGGAAGAGACCCAGTACTTC.

For the CDR3, the DNA is TGTGCCAGCGTCCGGGACAGACCTAGCACAGATACGCAGTATTTT. It is translated as CASVRDRPSTDTQYF. The chain has TRBV2 and TRBJ2-3, with TRBD1 matching over 7 bases. The CDR3 extends over 15 amino acids. Losses at the gene ends were 8 bases for V and 0 bases for J; bases not matched to a gene: 8. CDR1 SNHLY and CDR2 FYNNEI come from the germline V gene.

The chain has TRBV6-4 and TRBJ2-3, with TRBD2 matching 11 bases. Germline CDR1 and CDR2: MRHNA and SNTAGT. CDR3 length: 15 residues. After removal of 2 bases from V and 4 bases from J, the junction contained 2 bases not matched to a gene. CDR3 DNA: TGTGCCAGCAGTGACCATAGCGGGAGGGCAGATACGCAGTATTTT. It translates to CASSDHSGRADTQYF.

The rearrangement joins TRBV27 to TRBJ2-7; no reliable D call. The length of the CDR3 is 12 residues. V gave up 6 bases and J gave up 6 bases, with 12 bases separating them. Looked up from germline, CDR1 is MNHEY and CDR2 is SMNVEV (reference sequence). DNA for the CDR3: TGTGCCAGCAGCCCCGCCCCTCGCGAGCAGTACTTC. It is translated as CASSPAPREQYF.

The rearrangement links TRBV6-1 to TRBJ1-5, with a tentative D call TRBD1 (5 bases). Germline values: CDR1 MNHNS, CDR2 SASEGT. The CDR3 loop spans 15 amino acids. V was cut by 6 bases and J by 6 bases, with 18 bases left in between. The CDR3 nucleotides are TGTGCCAGCAGGGTCATCGGGGGGATGAGTCAGCCCCAGCATTTT. Residues: CASRVIGGMSQPQHF.

The chain employs TRBV19 and TRBJ1-1; 8 positions agree with TRBD1. CDR3 length: 14 amino acids. Germline CDR1 LNHDA, CDR2 SQIVND (reference sequence). J lost 1 base, V lost 4 bases, and 2 bases had no gene match. CDR3 in DNA: TGTGCCAGTAGTACAGACAGGGGGAACACTGAAGCTTTCTTT. This codes for CASSTDRGNTEAFF. Complete variable domain (other parts from reference TRBV19 and TRBJ1-1): DGGITQSPKYLFRKEGQNVTLSCEQNLNHDAMYWYRQDPGQGLRLIYYSQIVNDFQKGDIAEGYSVSREKKESFPLTVTSAQKNPTAFYLCASSTDRGNTEAFFGQGTRLTVV.

The chain recombines TRBV4-1 with TRBJ2-7; a weak D match, TRBD1 (5 bases). From germline, CDR1 is MGHRA and CDR2 YSYEKL. The length of the CDR3 is 20 residues. V shed 0 bases and J shed 1 base, with 25 bases lying between them. CDR3 DNA sequence: TGCGCCAGCAGCCAAGATCAGATTGGGGCAGGTAGGGTTGGGTCCTACGAGCAGTACTTC. The encoded protein is CASSQDQIGAGRVGSYEQYF.

The rearrangement uses TRBV27 and TRBJ1-6; D uncertain. V was trimmed by 2 bases and J by 12 bases, leaving 8 bases between them. Germline assignment: CDR1 MNHEY and CDR2 SMNVEV (reference sequence). CDR3 length equals 12 residues. CDR3 protein: CASSLDPGPLHF. CDR3 nucleotide sequence: TGTGCCAGCAGTTTAGACCCCGGACCCCTCCACTTT.